These 29 T cell receptor beta chains were sequenced from one sample in a study of long-term antiretroviral therapy in people with HIV. The assay, immunoSEQ v3.0, was run at survey level. Using immunoSEQ multiplex PCR, the repertoire was profiled, and TCRdb retains in-frame clones only, with some absent. There are around 35,000 clones in the sample; more than 95% occur only once, and less than 3% lies in the top ten. The material sequenced was unsorted PBMCs, taken 6.9 years after starting antiretroviral therapy. These receptors all come from a man younger than 40 with HIV.

A few counts support this clone. The V and J genes are TRBV7-2 and TRBJ1-1; D ambiguous. The germline V and J ends were trimmed by 5 bases and 7 bases, with 14 bases remaining between them. The CDR3 spans 13 residues. Germline V gene data show CDR1 as SGHTA and CDR2 as FQGNSA. The CDR3 coding sequence is TGTGCCAGCAGCCGAGTCACGCGGAGTGAAGCTTTCTTT. Amino acid sequence: CASSRVTRSEAFF.

The CDR3 sequence: CAWSWGQRVTEAFF. The CDR3 bases are TGTGCCTGGAGTTGGGGTCAAAGGGTCACTGAAGCTTTCTTT. The V gene is TRBV30, the J gene TRBJ1-1; D is undetermined. V was pared by 2 bases and J by 4 bases, with 14 bases between. This CDR3 region has 14 residues. Germline CDR1 and CDR2: GTSNPN and SVGIG (reference sequence).

To note about this clone: Other DNA variants within this sample encode the same CDR3. The chain joins TRBV7-3 to TRBJ2-2; TRBD2 agrees at 8 bases. This CDR3 spans 13 amino acids. Trimming took 2 bases from V and 7 from J; bases not matched to a gene: 0. Germline V gene data show CDR1 as SGHTA and CDR2 as FQGTGA. CDR3 bases: TGTGCCAGCAGCTTAGCGGGGGGCGGGGAGCTGTTTTTT. It is translated as CASSLAGGGELFF.

V is TRBV18 and J is TRBJ1-4; 7 bases match TRBD1. This CDR3 is 16 amino acids long. Germline CDR1 and CDR2: KGHSH and LQKENI. Trimming removed 3 bases from V and 0 bases from J; junction bases left unmatched: 4. CDR3 sequence reads: CASSPRQGTTNEKLFF. The CDR3, as DNA: TGTGCCAGCTCACCCCGACAGGGCACAACTAATGAAAAACTGTTTTTT.

The rearrangement links TRBV10-2 to TRBJ2-7; a weak D match, TRBD2 (6 bases). CDR1 is WSHSY, CDR2 SAAADI, per germline. Trimming shortened V by 3 bases and J by 8 bases, and 26 bases separated the two germline ends. The CDR3 is 17 amino acids. The CDR3 nucleotides are TGCGCCAGCAGTGAATTAGCGGCACGCTCCCCCCCAATGAAGCAGTACTTC. Amino acids: CASSELAARSPPMKQYF.

The chain has TRBV30 and TRBJ2-2; possibly TRBD2 for D (6 bases). This CDR3 is built from 15 residues. Per germline, CDR1 GTSNPN and CDR2 SVGIG (reference sequence). Trimming removed 4 bases from V and 4 bases from J, with 16 bases in between. The CDR3 reads CAWIIPERVTGELFF. The CDR3 DNA follows: TGTGCCTGGATAATTCCAGAGCGGGTCACCGGGGAGCTGTTTTTT.

V gene TRBV5-6 combines with J gene TRBJ1-2; tentative D call: TRBD1 (5 bases). CDR1 and CDR2 (germline): SGHDT, YYEEEE. Trimming stripped 4 bases from V and 2 bases from J, with 15 bases between. The CDR3 is 15 residues long. The CDR3 reads CASSPNQAGNYGYTF. As DNA, the CDR3 is TGTGCCAGCAGCCCTAACCAGGCAGGGAACTATGGCTACACCTTC.

The chain is built from TRBV2 and TRBJ1-2; maybe TRBD1 (6 bases). The germline V gene has CDR1 SNHLY and CDR2 FYNNEI. Trimming cost V 8 bases and J 3 bases, with 22 bases left between them. The CDR3 has 16 residues. The CDR3: CASPPKAEQGYYGYTF. For the CDR3, the DNA is TGTGCCAGCCCCCCTAAGGCCGAACAGGGTTACTATGGCTACACCTTC.

The chain recombines TRBV6-5 with TRBJ2-7; 10 nucleotides line up with TRBD1. With V trimmed by 5 bases and J by 5 bases, 6 bases remained unmatched. This CDR3 region has 14 residues. CDR1 is MNHEY and CDR2 is SVGAGI in the germline V gene. Here the CDR3 DNA reads TGTGCCAGCAGTGGTCGGGACAGGGGTCACGAGCAGTACTTC. Translation gives CASSGRDRGHEQYF.

This rearrangement joins TRBV5-1 to TRBJ1-6; the match to TRBD1 covers 8 bases. V was pared by 0 bases and J by 7 bases, with 3 bases of the junction left unmatched. The CDR3 extends over 15 amino acids. The germline V gene has CDR1 SGHRS and CDR2 YFSETQ. CDR3 coding DNA: TGCGCCAGCAGCTTGGGACAGGGGAAAAATTCACCCCTCCACTTT. It specifies CASSLGQGKNSPLHF.

The gene calls are TRBV5-1 and TRBJ1-1; no reliable D call. The V gene lost 3 bases and the J gene lost 8 bases, with 11 bases spanning the gap. The CDR3 runs 12 residues. Germline assignment: CDR1 SGHRS and CDR2 YFSETQ. The CDR3 DNA reads TGCGCCAGCAGCTCCGGGCCCTTCGAAGCTTTCTTT. Translating gives CASSSGPFEAFF.

The chain couples TRBV2 to TRBJ1-2, with D hard to call. Germline CDR1 reads SNHLY; CDR2 reads FYNNEI. This CDR3 spans 13 amino acids. The V and J ends lost 7 bases and 6 bases respectively, with 15 bases between them. The CDR3, as DNA: TGTGCCAGCAAGGTTTTCGAGGGAGATGGCTACACCTTC. This codes for CASKVFEGDGYTF.

The chain is built from TRBV30 and TRBJ2-3; the match to TRBD2 covers 8 bases. Unmatched junction bases numbered 4, after V lost 4 bases and J lost 1 base. Germline V gene data show CDR1 as GTSNPN and CDR2 as SVGIG (reference sequence). The CDR3 is 14 residues long. Here the CDR3 reads CAWITSGGTDTQYF. CDR3 bases: TGTGCCTGGATAACTAGCGGAGGCACAGATACGCAGTATTTT. The full variable domain, with the rest looked up from reference TRBV30 and TRBJ2-3, is SQTIHQWPATLVQPVGSPLSLECTVEGTSNPNLYWYRQAAGRGLQLLFYSVGIGQISSEVPQNLSASRPQDRQFILSSKKLLLSDSGFYLCAWITSGGTDTQYFGPGTRLTVL.

The CDR3 spells CASSFMDSNQPQHF. The CDR3 region has the DNA TGTGCCAGCAGCTTCATGGACAGCAATCAGCCCCAGCATTTT. The J gene is TRBJ1-5, the V gene TRBV7-9; D remains ambiguous. This CDR3 comprises 14 residues. Germline CDR1 SEHNR, CDR2 FQNEAQ (reference sequence). Trimming removed 3 bases at V and 1 base at J, with 7 bases between.

V is TRBV25-1 and J is TRBJ1-4, with D perhaps TRBD1 (6 bases). The CDR3 loop spans 15 amino acids. Germline CDR1 MGHDK, CDR2 SYGVNS. V was pared by 7 bases and J by 6 bases, with 18 bases between. The CDR3: CASKVYGGGDEKLFF. CDR3 nucleotides: TGTGCCAGCAAGGTATACGGGGGCGGAGATGAAAAACTGTTTTTT.

This chain uses TRBV5-4 with TRBJ1-1, with no clear D. The CDR3 length is 14 residues. V was clipped by 4 bases and J by 1 base, with 11 bases between them. Germline V lookup: CDR1 SGHNT, CDR2 YYREEE (reference sequence). The DNA for the CDR3 is TGTGCCAGCAGCCAAGCGGTCACGAACACTGAAGCTTTCTTT. Its translation: CASSQAVTNTEAFF.

The rearrangement links TRBV10-1 to TRBJ2-6; 8 nucleotides agree with TRBD1. V shed 9 bases and J 0 bases; nucleotides not matched to a gene: 13. Germline lookup yields CDR1 WNHNN and CDR2 SYGVQD (reference sequence). This CDR3 comprises 18 residues. The CDR3 bases are TGCGCCAGAGGGACAGGCGGGTATTTTAGCTCTGGGGCCAACGTCCTGACTTTC. Its protein is CARGTGGYFSSGANVLTF.

The chain combines TRBV19 with TRBJ2-7, with D perhaps TRBD2 (6 bases). CDR1 and CDR2 from the germline V gene are LNHDA and SQIVND (reference sequence). The CDR3 is made up of 13 amino acids. The V end was cut by 2 bases, the J end by 7 bases, with 12 bases between. The CDR3: CASSILPGGEQYF. In nucleotides, the CDR3 is TGTGCCAGTAGTATACTACCCGGGGGAGAGCAGTACTTC.

The gene calls are TRBV2 and TRBJ2-5; no reliable D call. V lost 4 bases to trimming and J lost 5 bases, with 5 bases between them. Germline CDR1 SNHLY, CDR2 FYNNEI. This CDR3 region has 11 residues. The CDR3 DNA reads as TGTGCCAGCAGTGCTCGCGAGACCCAGTACTTC. This gives the protein CASSARETQYF.

This chain links TRBV4-3 with TRBJ1-4; no firm D call. CDR1 and CDR2 from the germline V gene are LGHNA and YSLEER. The CDR3 runs 15 residues. Trimming took off 4 bases at V and 6 bases at J, with 15 bases between the two ends. CDR3 sequence: CASSLKGDGDEKLFF. For the CDR3, the DNA is TGCGCCAGCAGCCTAAAAGGAGACGGTGATGAAAAACTGTTTTTT.

The chain recombines TRBV6-1 with TRBJ1-5; 8 bases fit TRBD1. Germline V gene data show CDR1 as MNHNS and CDR2 as SASEGT. After removal of 5 bases from V and 5 bases from J, the junction contained 8 bases not matched to a gene. The CDR3 has 15 amino acids. CDR3 nucleotide sequence: TGTGCCAGCAGTAAAGGACAGGGCCCCTATCAGCCCCAGCATTTT. The encoded protein is CASSKGQGPYQPQHF.

The genes are TRBV30 and TRBJ2-7; 7 positions agree with TRBD1. J was trimmed by 7 bases and V by 6 bases; bases with no gene match: 9. CDR1 is GTSNPN and CDR2 is SVGIG in the germline V gene (reference sequence). CDR3 length: 12 amino acids. As DNA, the CDR3 is TGTGCCTGCCACTCTGGGGGACAGGAGCAGTACTTC. Translated: CACHSGGQEQYF.

The genes are TRBV27 and TRBJ2-5; 8 bases line up with TRBD1. Looked up from germline, CDR1 is MNHEY and CDR2 is SMNVEV (reference sequence). V was pared by 4 bases and J by 5 bases, with 9 bases of the junction left unmatched. The CDR3 runs 15 residues. The CDR3 DNA reads as TGTGCCAGCAGTTCCCCGACAGGGGTTGAGGAGACCCAGTACTTC. This codes for CASSSPTGVEETQYF.

The CDR3 DNA is TGTGCCAGTAGTCTAGGCGACGGACTATATCAGCCCCAGCATTTT. Translated, it gives CASSLGDGLYQPQHF. The rearrangement joins TRBV19 to TRBJ1-5; D ambiguous. The CDR3 extends over 15 amino acids. Between the trimmed V and J ends, which lost 5 bases and 5 bases, there was a span of 16 bases. Germline CDR1 reads LNHDA; CDR2 reads SQIVND (reference sequence). The full variable domain, in which reference TRBV19 and TRBJ1-5 provide the parts outside the CDR3, is DGGITQSPKYLFRKEGQNVTLSCEQNLNHDAMYWYRQDPGQGLRLIYYSQIVNDFQKGDIAEGYSVSREKKESFPLTVTSAQKNPTAFYLCASSLGDGLYQPQHFGDGTRLSIL.

This clone showed up just once. This chain connects TRBV19 to TRBJ1-1, with D unclear. Looked up from germline, CDR1 is LNHDA and CDR2 is SQIVND (reference sequence). Trimming removed 7 bases at V and 2 bases at J, with 8 bases between. The length of the CDR3 is 12 residues. The CDR3 protein is CASIRANTEAFF. The CDR3 nucleotides are TGTGCCAGTATTAGGGCTAACACTGAAGCTTTCTTT.

This chain joins TRBV27 and TRBJ1-3, with 7 positions matching TRBD1. CDR1 is MNHEY, CDR2 SMNVEV, per germline (reference sequence). CDR3 length: 14 amino acids. With 6 bases clipped from V and 4 bases from J, the junction kept 6 bases outside the gene matches. CDR3 loop: CASSPTGLGNTIYF. For the CDR3, the DNA is TGTGCCAGCAGCCCGACAGGGTTAGGAAACACCATATATTTT.

About this clone itself: A junction end diverges from the germline sequence, so it may reflect a read error. CDR3 bases: TGTGCCAGCAGTTACCCGCCCCTCTTC. It specifies CASSYPPLF. The J gene is TRBJ1-2, the V gene TRBV6-5; D is ambiguous. In germline, CDR1 is MNHEY, CDR2 SVGAGI. This CDR3 spans 9 amino acids.

This chain uses TRBV29-1 with TRBJ1-1; D call uncertain. The ends were cut back, 2 bases at V and 0 bases at J, with 7 bases in the middle. Germline CDR1 and CDR2: SQVTM and ANQGSEA. CDR3 length: 13 amino acids. As DNA, the CDR3 is TGCAGCGTTGAAAGGAAGATGAACACTGAAGCTTTCTTT. It encodes CSVERKMNTEAFF.

CDR3 in amino acids: CASSPWQEPIYF. The DNA of the CDR3 is TGTGCCAGCTCACCTTGGCAGGAACCCATATATTTT. V is TRBV18 and J is TRBJ1-3; D is ambiguous. V was cut by 3 bases and J by 11 bases, with 11 bases left in between. This CDR3 contains 12 residues. Germline CDR1 and CDR2: KGHSH and LQKENI.